Each of the 4 T cell receptor beta chains below was sequenced from the same sample in a study of blood T cell repertoires in COVID-19. Sequenced by immunoSEQ multiplex PCR; TCRdb stores in-frame clones only, minus some. This table holds 150,000 or so clones, approximately 83% found once. Material: peripheral blood. The receptors were gathered from a man between 65 and 80 years old who had recovered from COVID-19.

This sequence joins TRBV2 and TRBJ1-1; D gene unclear. V lost 6 bases and J 5 bases, leaving 4 bases between the germline ends. The CDR3 contains 10 residues. Germline V gene data show CDR1 as SNHLY and CDR2 as FYNNEI. CDR3 DNA: TGTGCCAGCAGGGAGACTGAAGCTTTCTTT. Encoded protein: CASRETEAFF.

The chain combines TRBV29-1 with TRBJ2-1; 9 bases map to TRBD1. Trimming took 8 bases from V and 6 from J; bases not matched to a gene: 8. The CDR3 runs 13 residues. The germline V gene has CDR1 SQVTM and CDR2 ANQGSEA. As DNA, the CDR3 is TGCAGCATAGGGACAGGGAAGCTCAATGAGCAGTTCTTC. Protein: CSIGTGKLNEQFF.

The chain combines TRBV6-6 with TRBJ2-7; TRBD1 matches at 9 bases. This CDR3 contains 15 residues. CDR1 and CDR2 (germline): MNHNY, SVGAGI (reference sequence). The V segment lost 0 bases and the J segment 6 bases; nucleotides outside the gene matches: 6. The CDR3 protein is CASSYSWDRAGEQYF. The DNA of the CDR3 is TGTGCCAGCAGTTACTCGTGGGACAGGGCTGGCGAGCAGTACTTC.

CDR3 residues: CASSQGTDKYNEQFF. The CDR3 DNA reads as TGCGCCAGCAGCCAAGGGACTGACAAGTACAATGAGCAGTTCTTC. The chain employs TRBV4-3 and TRBJ2-1; D may be TRBD2 (5 bases). Germline lookup yields CDR1 LGHNA and CDR2 YSLEER. V gave up 1 base and J gave up 4 bases, with 11 bases separating them. The CDR3 is 15 residues long.